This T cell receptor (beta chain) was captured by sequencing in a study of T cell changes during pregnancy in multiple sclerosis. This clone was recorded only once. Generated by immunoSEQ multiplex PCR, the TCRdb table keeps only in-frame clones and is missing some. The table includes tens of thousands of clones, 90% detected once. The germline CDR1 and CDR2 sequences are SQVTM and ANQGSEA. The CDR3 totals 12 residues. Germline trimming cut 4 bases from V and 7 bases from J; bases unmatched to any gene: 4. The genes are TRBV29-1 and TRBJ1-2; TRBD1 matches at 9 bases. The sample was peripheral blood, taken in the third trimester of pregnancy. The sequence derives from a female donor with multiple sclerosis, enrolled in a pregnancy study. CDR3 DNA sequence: TGCAGCGTTGCACAGGGGGCTGGTGGCTACACCTTC. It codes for CSVAQGAGGYTF.